Following are 27 T cell receptor beta chains from one sample sequenced in a study of blood T cell repertoires in COVID-19. Method: immunoSEQ multiplex PCR; TCRdb's copy keeps in-frame clones and lacks some. The repertoire has hundreds of thousands of clones, 89% of them found once; the top ten carry under 7%. The specimen sequenced was peripheral blood. The source of these receptors is a man in his fifties or sixties who had recovered from COVID-19.

This clone occurred a few times. This chain links TRBV6-5 with TRBJ1-5; 7 bases agree with TRBD1. V shed 6 bases and J 4 bases; nucleotides not matched to a gene: 3. The CDR3 is made up of 13 amino acids. Germline V CDR1 and CDR2: MNHEY, SVGAGI. CDR3 in amino acids: CASSLTGNQPQHF. The CDR3 DNA reads as TGTGCCAGCAGCCTGACAGGGAATCAGCCCCAGCATTTT.

The J gene is TRBJ1-3, the V gene TRBV7-2; TRBD1 is a possible D gene (5 bases). Germline CDR1 is SGHTA and CDR2 is FQGNSA. The ends were cut back, 4 bases at V and 4 bases at J, with 8 bases in the middle. The CDR3 is 13 residues long. The CDR3 loop is CASSSTAGNTIYF. As DNA, the CDR3 is TGTGCCAGCAGCTCGACAGCGGGAAACACCATATATTTT.

The chain has TRBV19 and TRBJ1-1; D gene ambiguous. From germline, CDR1 is LNHDA and CDR2 SQIVND (reference sequence). The CDR3 spans 15 residues. Deletions cut 2 bases from V and 4 bases from J, with 14 bases between. This CDR3 reads CASSISLVESTEAFF. For the CDR3, the DNA is TGTGCCAGTAGTATATCCCTCGTTGAGAGCACTGAAGCTTTCTTT.

The chain's CDR3 is CSVDPGQVMVHEQFF. The CDR3 DNA reads TGCAGCGTTGACCCGGGACAGGTAATGGTACATGAGCAGTTCTTC. The V call is TRBV29-1, the J call TRBJ2-1; 8 bases fit TRBD1. J gave up 8 bases and V 3 bases, and 12 bases lay outside the gene matches. CDR1 is SQVTM, CDR2 ANQGSEA, per germline. The length of the CDR3 is 15 residues.

The genes are TRBV6-5 and TRBJ1-2; D is ambiguous. Between the trimmed V and J ends, which lost 6 bases and 8 bases, there was a span of 10 bases. The CDR3 loop spans 11 amino acids. The germline gives CDR1 MNHEY, CDR2 SVGAGI. CDR3 bases: TGTGCCAGCAGGTCCGGGAGAGGCTACACCTTC. It specifies CASRSGRGYTF.

The gene calls are TRBV19 and TRBJ2-7; 10 nucleotides line up with TRBD1. The V and J ends lost 6 bases and 5 bases, in that order; junction bases with no gene match: 4. Germline V gives CDR1 LNHDA, CDR2 SQIVND (reference sequence). The CDR3 loop spans 13 amino acids. The CDR3 DNA sequence: TGTGCCAGTAGGGACAGGGGGTTGGACGAGCAGTACTTC. This translates into CASRDRGLDEQYF.

CDR3 residues: CASSGSGVSTDTQYF. The CDR3 DNA reads TGTGCCAGCAGCGGGAGCGGGGTTAGCACAGATACGCAGTATTTT. V is TRBV9 and J is TRBJ2-3; 7 positions match TRBD2. The germline gives CDR1 SGDLS, CDR2 YYNGEE. The J segment lost 0 bases and the V segment lost 3 bases, leaving 4 bases of the junction unmatched. The CDR3 totals 15 residues.

This clone was seen a few times. The gene calls are TRBV9 and TRBJ1-1; D unclear. The CDR3 totals 16 residues. V dropped 1 base and J dropped 6 bases, with 19 bases sitting between them. Germline-derived CDR1 and CDR2 are SGDLS and YYNGEE. CDR3 coding DNA: TGTGCCAGCAGCGTAACATCGAGCCTAGACGGATCTGAAGCTTTCTTT. Translation gives CASSVTSSLDGSEAFF.

The J gene is TRBJ2-7, the V gene TRBV6-1; D unclear. CDR3 size: 14 residues. V was clipped by 1 base and J by 4 bases, with 11 bases between them. The V gene's germline CDR1 is MNHNS and CDR2 SASEGT. The CDR3: CASSEGSGLYEQYF. CDR3 DNA: TGTGCCAGCAGTGAAGGGTCAGGTTTATACGAGCAGTACTTC.

This chain links TRBV11-2 with TRBJ2-1, with TRBD1 identical over 11 bases. The germline gives CDR1 SGHAT, CDR2 FQNNGV. There are 15 residues in the CDR3. V was pared by 2 bases and J by 9 bases, with 6 bases of the junction left unmatched. The CDR3 loop reads CASSLLGQGASEQFF. The CDR3 region has the DNA TGTGCCAGCAGCTTACTCGGACAGGGGGCTAGTGAGCAGTTCTTC.

This clone has just a few counts. This chain joins TRBV19 and TRBJ1-5, with D maybe TRBD1 (6 bases). Germline V CDR1 and CDR2: LNHDA, SQIVND (reference sequence). V lost 9 bases and J lost 4, with 22 bases in between. The CDR3 is 16 amino acids. The CDR3 here is CASRPVGGGGNQPQHF. CDR3 coding DNA: TGTGCCAGCAGACCGGTGGGGGGCGGGGGTAATCAGCCCCAGCATTTT.

This clone was recorded a few times. The same CDR3 also results from other DNA sequences found in this sample. CDR3 loop: CASSVEWGQFIYEQYF. The CDR3 region has the DNA TGTGCCAGCAGCGTAGAGTGGGGACAGTTTATTTACGAGCAGTACTTC. The rearrangement joins TRBV9 to TRBJ2-7; 7 positions match TRBD1. In germline, CDR1 is SGDLS, CDR2 YYNGEE. CDR3 size: 16 residues. V gave up 0 bases and J gave up 4 bases; unmatched junction bases: 10.

This sequence joins TRBV7-9 and TRBJ1-1, with 7 bases aligning to TRBD1. CDR1 and CDR2 from the germline V gene are SEHNR and FQNEAQ (reference sequence). CDR3 length: 16 amino acids. Trimming removed 4 bases from V and 6 bases from J; junction bases left unmatched: 14. The DNA of the CDR3 is TGTGCCAGCAGCTCGCCCGGACAGGTTGTGGTCTCTGAAGCTTTCTTT. It is translated as CASSSPGQVVVSEAFF.

This chain links TRBV19 with TRBJ1-2, with D hard to call. Germline V gene data show CDR1 as LNHDA and CDR2 as SQIVND (reference sequence). The CDR3 totals 14 residues. V was trimmed by 3 bases and J by 1 base, leaving 9 bases between them. The DNA for the CDR3 is TGTGCCAGTAGTATCTCTGCGGGTAACTATGGCTACACCTTC. This codes for CASSISAGNYGYTF.

This sequence joins TRBV6-5 and TRBJ2-7; 10 nucleotides align to TRBD1. Per the germline V gene, CDR1 is MNHEY and CDR2 is SVGAGI. The CDR3 covers 13 residues. The V segment lost 11 bases and the J segment 0 bases; nucleotides outside the gene matches: 4. Written as DNA, the CDR3 is TGTGCCGGTCGGACAGGGGGCTCCTACGAGCAGTACTTC. It specifies CAGRTGGSYEQYF.

The J gene is TRBJ2-3, the V gene TRBV7-6; 10 nucleotides agree with TRBD2. The CDR3 loop spans 17 amino acids. In germline, CDR1 is SGHVS, CDR2 FNYEAQ. The trim removed 5 bases at V and 5 bases at J, leaving 13 bases unmatched. This chain's CDR3 is CASSLLSGGAARDTQYF. CDR3 bases: TGTGCCAGCAGCCTACTAAGCGGGGGGGCCGCAAGAGATACGCAGTATTTT. Supplemented by reference TRBV7-6 and TRBJ2-3, the full variable domain reads GAGVSQSPRYKVTKRGQDVALRCDPISGHVSLYWYRQALGQGPEFLTYFNYEAQQDKSGLPNDRFSAERPEGSISTLTIQRTEQRDSAMYRCASSLLSGGAARDTQYFGPGTRLTVL.

This sequence joins TRBV6-5 and TRBJ2-1; 10 bases map to TRBD2. The germline gives CDR1 MNHEY, CDR2 SVGAGI. Trimming removed 4 bases from V and 3 bases from J; junction bases left unmatched: 6. The CDR3 spans 16 residues. In DNA form, the CDR3 reads TGTGCCAGCAGTTCCCTCAGGACTAGCGGCTACAATGAGCAGTTCTTC. Residues: CASSSLRTSGYNEQFF.

This clone has just one count. The chain links TRBV28 to TRBJ1-1; tentatively, D is TRBD1 (6 bases). The CDR3 runs 15 residues. V shed 4 bases and J shed 5 bases, with 17 bases lying between them. Germline V gene lookup returns CDR1 MDHEN and CDR2 SYDVKM. Written as DNA, the CDR3 is TGTGCCAGCAGTTCTCCAGGGGAATTATGGACTGAAGCTTTCTTT. Amino acid sequence: CASSSPGELWTEAFF.

V and J are TRBV6-5 and TRBJ2-7, with D uncertain. This CDR3 comprises 14 residues. The V end lost 6 bases, the J end lost 5 bases, and 17 bases lay between the germline ends. CDR1 and CDR2 (germline): MNHEY, SVGAGI. CDR3 loop: CASSANGARNEQYF. The CDR3 nucleotides read TGTGCCAGCAGCGCCAACGGTGCGAGGAACGAGCAGTACTTC.

The chain carries TRBV28 and TRBJ2-5; TRBD2 agrees at 15 bases. Germline CDR1 and CDR2: MDHEN and SYDVKM. The CDR3 is 19 residues long. V lost 5 bases and J lost 5; bases outside the gene matches: 15. DNA for the CDR3: TGTGCCAGCAGTCCGTGGACTAGCGGGAGGGGGTTCAATGGGGAGACCCAGTACTTC. It translates to CASSPWTSGRGFNGETQYF.

This clone appeared a single time. The chain joins TRBV2 to TRBJ2-3; 10 positions agree with TRBD2. The J segment lost 9 bases and the V segment lost 5 bases, leaving 5 bases of the junction unmatched. The CDR3 runs 13 residues. Per the germline V gene, CDR1 is SNHLY and CDR2 is FYNNEI. CDR3 in amino acids: CASSRQTSGTQYF. The CDR3 DNA is TGTGCCAGCAGTCGCCAGACTAGCGGGACGCAGTATTTT.

The chain recombines TRBV5-6 with TRBJ1-2; D is unresolved. The CDR3 sequence is 17 residues long. Germline CDR1 is SGHDT and CDR2 is YYEEEE. Trimming pared 4 bases from V and 2 bases from J, leaving 21 bases between. The CDR3 reads CASSPGSWYSSNYGYTF. CDR3 DNA sequence: TGTGCCAGCAGCCCTGGATCCTGGTACAGTTCCAACTATGGCTACACCTTC.

The V gene is TRBV27, the J gene TRBJ1-5, with a tentative D call TRBD1 (5 bases). The CDR3 contains 16 residues. The germline V and J ends were trimmed by 5 bases and 0 bases, with 14 bases remaining between them. Germline V gives CDR1 MNHEY, CDR2 SMNVEV (reference sequence). The CDR3 is CASSPFAGYSNQPQHF. DNA for the CDR3: TGTGCCAGCAGTCCCTTTGCAGGGTATAGCAATCAGCCCCAGCATTTT.

V gene TRBV5-1 combines with J gene TRBJ2-7, with no clear D. Germline V lookup: CDR1 SGHRS, CDR2 YFSETQ. The CDR3 length is 15 residues. Trimming pared 0 bases from V and 1 base from J, leaving 11 bases between. This CDR3 reads CASSLEPGPSYEQYF. CDR3 nucleotides: TGCGCCAGCAGCTTGGAGCCTGGGCCTTCCTACGAGCAGTACTTC.

This rearrangement joins TRBV28 to TRBJ2-1; TRBD2 might be the D (6 bases). The CDR3 extends over 16 amino acids. The germline gives CDR1 MDHEN, CDR2 SYDVKM. The germline V and J ends were trimmed by 4 bases and 0 bases, with 13 bases remaining between them. The CDR3 nucleotides are TGTGCCAGCAGTTCCTGGGACTCAAGCTCCTACAATGAGCAGTTCTTC. Its translation is CASSSWDSSSYNEQFF.

The chain couples TRBV9 to TRBJ2-3; D gene unclear. Per the germline V gene, CDR1 is SGDLS and CDR2 is YYNGEE. The CDR3 runs to 15 residues. Deletions cut 0 bases from V and 3 bases from J, with 11 bases between. The CDR3 DNA reads as TGTGCCAGCAGCGTAGGAGGTTCACGGACAGATACGCAGTATTTT. It yields the protein CASSVGGSRTDTQYF.

As to this clone: Relative to the germline gene, one junction end is altered; a read error may explain this. This sequence joins TRBV2 and TRBJ2-7, with D perhaps given as TRBD1 or TRBD2 (6 bases each). Germline assignment: CDR1 SNHLY and CDR2 FYNNEI. CDR3 size: 15 residues. CDR3 nucleotides: TGTGCCAGCAGAGAAGACAGGTGGAGGGTTGGCGAGCAGTACTTC. This sequence encodes CASREDRWRVGEQYF.